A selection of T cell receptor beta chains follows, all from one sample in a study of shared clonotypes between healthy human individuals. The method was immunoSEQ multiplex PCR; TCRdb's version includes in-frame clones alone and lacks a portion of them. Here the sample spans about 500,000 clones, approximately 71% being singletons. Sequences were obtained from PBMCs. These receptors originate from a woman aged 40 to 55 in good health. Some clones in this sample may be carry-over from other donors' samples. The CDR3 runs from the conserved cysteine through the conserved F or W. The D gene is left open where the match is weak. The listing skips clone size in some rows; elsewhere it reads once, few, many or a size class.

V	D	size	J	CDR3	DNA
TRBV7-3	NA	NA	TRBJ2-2	CASSLRAANTGELFF	TGTGCCAGCAGCTTAAGGGCCGCGAACACCGGGGAGCTGTTTTTT
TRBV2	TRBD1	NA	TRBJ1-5	CASGTVANQPQHF	TGTGCCAGCGGGACAGTCGCCAATCAGCCCCAGCATTTT
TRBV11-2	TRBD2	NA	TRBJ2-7	CASSLDQAGVSLYEQYF	TGTGCCAGCAGCTTAGATCAAGCGGGGGTGAGCCTCTACGAGCAGTACTTC
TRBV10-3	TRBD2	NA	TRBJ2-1	CAISESSGTYNEQFF	TGTGCCATCAGTGAGTCGAGCGGGACCTACAATGAGCAGTTCTTC
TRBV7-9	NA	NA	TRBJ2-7	CASSSHGGTYEQYF	TGTGCCAGCAGCTCACACGGAGGTACCTACGAGCAGTACTTC
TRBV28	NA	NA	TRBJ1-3	CASSLTRAPGNTIYF	TGTGCCAGCAGCCTCACGAGAGCGCCTGGAAACACCATATATTTT
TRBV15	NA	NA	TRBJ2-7	CATSRDPGILAEQYF	TGTGCCACCAGCAGAGATCCGGGGATCTTGGCAGAGCAGTACTTC
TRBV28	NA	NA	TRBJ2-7	CASSRVTRSYEQYF	TGTGCCAGCAGTCGGGTGACACGCTCCTACGAGCAGTACTTC
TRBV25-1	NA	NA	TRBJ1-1	CASSGLNTEAFF	TGTGCCAGCAGTGGACTGAACACCGAAGCTTTCTTT
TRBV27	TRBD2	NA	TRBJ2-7	CASSLLREGPYEQYF	TGTGCCAGCAGTTTACTGCGGGAGGGCCCGTACGAGCAGTACTTC
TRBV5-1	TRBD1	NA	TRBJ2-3	CASSLQGSDTQYF	TGCGCCAGCAGCTTACAGGGGTCAGATACGCAGTATTTT
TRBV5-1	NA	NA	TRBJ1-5	CASSPQGAGSNQPQHF	TGCGCCAGCAGCCCGCAAGGAGCGGGTAGCAATCAGCCCCAGCATTTT
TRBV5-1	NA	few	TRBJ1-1	CASSIGQLNTEAFF	TGCGCCAGCAGCATAGGACAGCTTAACACTGAAGCTTTCTTT
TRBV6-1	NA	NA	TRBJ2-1	CASSEDSYNEQFF	TGTGCCAGCAGTGAAGACAGCTACAATGAGCAGTTCTTC
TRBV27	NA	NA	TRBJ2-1	CASKLLRSYNEQFF	TGTGCCAGCAAGCTCCTCCGCTCCTACAATGAGCAGTTCTTC
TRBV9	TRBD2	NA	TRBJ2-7	CASSVAPSGIYEQYF	TGTGCCAGCAGCGTAGCTCCTAGCGGGATTTACGAGCAGTACTTC
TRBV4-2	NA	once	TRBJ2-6	CASSQDTGFAGANVLTF	TGTGCCAGCAGCCAAGATACGGGATTTGCTGGGGCCAACGTCCTGACTTTC
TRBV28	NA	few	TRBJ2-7	CASSLGPLPYEQYF	TGTGCCAGCAGTTTAGGTCCACTTCCCTACGAGCAGTACTTC
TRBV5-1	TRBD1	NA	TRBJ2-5	CASSLGDRVQETQYF	TGCGCCAGCAGCTTGGGCGACAGGGTACAAGAGACCCAGTACTTC
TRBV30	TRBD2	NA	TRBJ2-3	CAWRGLAGRTDTQYF	TGTGCCTGGAGGGGACTAGCGGGGCGCACAGATACGCAGTATTTT
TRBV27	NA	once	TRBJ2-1	CASSSGLGEQFF	TGTGCCAGCAGTTCCGGTTTGGGGGAGCAGTTCTTC
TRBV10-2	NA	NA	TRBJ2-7	CASSERGVMYEQYF	TGCGCCAGCAGTGAGAGGGGAGTAATGTACGAGCAGTACTTC
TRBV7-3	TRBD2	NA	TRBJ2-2	CASSPPGLAGGELFF	TGTGCCAGCAGCCCCCCGGGACTAGCCGGGGGGGAGCTGTTTTTT
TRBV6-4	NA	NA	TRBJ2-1	CASSAGRNNEQFF	TGTGCCAGCAGTGCAGGACGGAACAATGAGCAGTTCTTC
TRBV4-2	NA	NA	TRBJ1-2	CASSQLFDRTNYGYTF	TGTGCCAGCAGCCAACTCTTTGACCGAACTAACTATGGCTACACCTTC
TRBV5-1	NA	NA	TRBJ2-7	CASSLGLPYEQYF	TGCGCCAGCAGCTTGGGGCTCCCCTACGAGCAGTACTTC
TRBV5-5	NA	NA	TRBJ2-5	CASSSHSRVRETQYF	TGTGCCAGCAGCTCGCACAGCAGGGTCCGAGAGACCCAGTACTTC
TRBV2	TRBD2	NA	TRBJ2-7	CAALSLAGESYEQYF	TGTGCCGCCTTATCACTAGCGGGGGAATCCTACGAGCAGTACTTC
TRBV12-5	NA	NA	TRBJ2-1	CASGLVPHTRSSYNEQFF	TGTGCTAGTGGTTTGGTACCCCATACTCGGAGCTCCTACAATGAGCAGTTCTTC
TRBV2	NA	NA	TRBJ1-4	CASKGGGDEKLFF	TGTGCCAGCAAAGGAGGGGGAGATGAAAAACTGTTTTTT